The following is a T cell receptor (beta chain) sequence with its context. Antigen unknown. The assay was immunoSEQ multiplex PCR, and TCRdb's table has in-frame clones only and misses some. The table shows about 110,000 clones, with approximately 90% occurring only once. This record comes from a study of T cell responses to AZD1222 COVID-19 vaccine. Study results and caveats: Spike was spanned by vaccine-associated CD4 TCRs, which were dominant at 160-218 and 743-854. Donors skewed white British and female; clonal diversity was possibly underestimated.

CDR1 and CDR2 from the germline V gene are SEHNR and FQNEAQ (reference sequence). CDR3 length: 15 amino acids. With V trimmed by 4 bases and J by 3 bases, 8 bases remained unmatched. The chain combines TRBV7-9 with TRBJ2-7; 8 bases line up with TRBD2. Sequencing used peripheral blood, obtained on day 0 of MenACWY control vaccination. The sequence came from an adult in good health. CDR3 loop: CASSSEAGGHYEQYF. The DNA for the CDR3 is TGTGCCAGCAGCTCCGAGGCGGGGGGCCACTACGAGCAGTACTTC.